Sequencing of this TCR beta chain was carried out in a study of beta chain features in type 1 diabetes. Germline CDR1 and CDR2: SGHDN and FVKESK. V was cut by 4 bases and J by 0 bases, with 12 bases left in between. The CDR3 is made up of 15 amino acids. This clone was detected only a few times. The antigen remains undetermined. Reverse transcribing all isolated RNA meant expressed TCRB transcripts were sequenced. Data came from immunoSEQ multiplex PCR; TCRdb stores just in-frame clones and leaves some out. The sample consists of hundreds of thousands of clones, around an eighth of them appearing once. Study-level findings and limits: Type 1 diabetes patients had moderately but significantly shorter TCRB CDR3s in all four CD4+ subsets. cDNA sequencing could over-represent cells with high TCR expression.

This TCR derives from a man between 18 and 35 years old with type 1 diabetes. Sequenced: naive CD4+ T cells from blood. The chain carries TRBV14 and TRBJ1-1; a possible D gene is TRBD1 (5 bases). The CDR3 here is CASSPRQPLNTEAFF. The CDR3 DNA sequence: TGTGCCAGCAGCCCCAGACAGCCTCTGAACACTGAAGCTTTCTTT. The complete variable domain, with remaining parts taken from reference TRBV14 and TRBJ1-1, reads EAGVTQFPSHSVIEKGQTVTLRCDPISGHDNLYWYRRVMGKEIKFLLHFVKESKQDESGMPNNRFLAERTGGTYSTLKVQPAELEDSGVYFCASSPRQPLNTEAFFGQGTRLTVV.